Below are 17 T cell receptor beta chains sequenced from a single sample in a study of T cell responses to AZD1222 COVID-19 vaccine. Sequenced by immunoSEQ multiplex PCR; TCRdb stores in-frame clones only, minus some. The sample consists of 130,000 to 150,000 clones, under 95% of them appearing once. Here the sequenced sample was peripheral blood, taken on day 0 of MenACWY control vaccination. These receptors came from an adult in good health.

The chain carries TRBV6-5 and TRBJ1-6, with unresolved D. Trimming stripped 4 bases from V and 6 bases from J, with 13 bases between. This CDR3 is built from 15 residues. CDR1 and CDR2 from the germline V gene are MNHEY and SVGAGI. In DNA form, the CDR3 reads TGTGCCAGCAGTTCCCAGCGGTACTCTAATTCACCCCTCCACTTT. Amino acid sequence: CASSSQRYSNSPLHF.

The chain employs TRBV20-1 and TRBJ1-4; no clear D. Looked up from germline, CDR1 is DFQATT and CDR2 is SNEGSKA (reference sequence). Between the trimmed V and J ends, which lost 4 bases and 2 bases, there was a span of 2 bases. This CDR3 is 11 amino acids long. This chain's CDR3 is CSATTNEKLFF. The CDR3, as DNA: TGCAGTGCTACGACTAATGAAAAACTGTTTTTT.

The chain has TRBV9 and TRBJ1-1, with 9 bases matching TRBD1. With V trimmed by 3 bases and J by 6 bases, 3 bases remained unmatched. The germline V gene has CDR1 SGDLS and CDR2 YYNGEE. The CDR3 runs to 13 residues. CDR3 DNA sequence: TGTGCCAGCAGCGGGACAGGGGACCCTGAAGCTTTCTTT. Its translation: CASSGTGDPEAFF.

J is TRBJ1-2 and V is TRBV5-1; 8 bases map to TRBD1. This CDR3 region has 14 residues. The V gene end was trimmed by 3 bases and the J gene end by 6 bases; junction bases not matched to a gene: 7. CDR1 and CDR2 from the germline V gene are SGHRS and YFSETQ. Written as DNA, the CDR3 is TGCGCCAGCAGCTCGGACAGGGCTGGGGATGGCTACACCTTC. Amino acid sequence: CASSSDRAGDGYTF.

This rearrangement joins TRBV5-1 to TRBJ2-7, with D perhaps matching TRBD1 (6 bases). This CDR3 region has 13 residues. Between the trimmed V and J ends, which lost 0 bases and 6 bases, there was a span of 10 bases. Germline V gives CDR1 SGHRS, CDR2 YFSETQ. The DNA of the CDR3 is TGCGCCAGCAGCTTGGATTCAGGGGTCGAGCAGTACTTC. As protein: CASSLDSGVEQYF.

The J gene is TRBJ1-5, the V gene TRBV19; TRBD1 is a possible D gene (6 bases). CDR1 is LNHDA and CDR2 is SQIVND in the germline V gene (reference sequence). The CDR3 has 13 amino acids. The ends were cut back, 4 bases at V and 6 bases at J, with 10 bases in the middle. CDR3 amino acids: CASSRGAGQPQHF. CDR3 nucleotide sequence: TGTGCCAGTAGTAGGGGGGCAGGTCAGCCCCAGCATTTT.

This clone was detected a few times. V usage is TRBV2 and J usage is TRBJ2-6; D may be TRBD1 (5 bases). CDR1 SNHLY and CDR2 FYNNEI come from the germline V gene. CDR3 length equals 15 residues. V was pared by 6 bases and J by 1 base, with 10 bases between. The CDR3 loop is CASRKGVSGANVLTF. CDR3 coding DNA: TGTGCCAGCAGGAAAGGGGTGTCTGGGGCCAACGTCCTGACTTTC.

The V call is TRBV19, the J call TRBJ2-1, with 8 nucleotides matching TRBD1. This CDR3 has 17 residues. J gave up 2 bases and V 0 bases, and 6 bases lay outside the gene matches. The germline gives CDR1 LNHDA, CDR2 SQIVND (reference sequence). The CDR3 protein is CASSIERSGGAYNEQFF. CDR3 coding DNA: TGTGCCAGTAGTATAGAAAGATCAGGGGGCGCCTACAATGAGCAGTTCTTC.

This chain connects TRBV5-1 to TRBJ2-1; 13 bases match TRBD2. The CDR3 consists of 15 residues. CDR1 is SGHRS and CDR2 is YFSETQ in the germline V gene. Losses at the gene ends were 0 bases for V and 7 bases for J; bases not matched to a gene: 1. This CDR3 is CASSLGTSGSNEQFF. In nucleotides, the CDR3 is TGCGCCAGCAGCTTGGGGACTAGCGGGAGTAATGAGCAGTTCTTC.

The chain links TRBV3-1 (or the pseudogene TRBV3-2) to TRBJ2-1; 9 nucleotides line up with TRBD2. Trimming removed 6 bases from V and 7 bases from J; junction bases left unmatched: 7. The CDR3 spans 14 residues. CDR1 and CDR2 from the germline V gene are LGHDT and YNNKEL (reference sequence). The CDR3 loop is CASRGGRADNEQFF. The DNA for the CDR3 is TGTGCCAGCAGGGGCGGGAGGGCCGATAATGAGCAGTTCTTC.

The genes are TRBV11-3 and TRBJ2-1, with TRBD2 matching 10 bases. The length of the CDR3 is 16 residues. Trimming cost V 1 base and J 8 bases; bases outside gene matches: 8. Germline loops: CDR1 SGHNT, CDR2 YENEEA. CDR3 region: CASSLVPSGRGHEQFF. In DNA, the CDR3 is TGTGCCAGCAGCTTAGTCCCCAGCGGGAGGGGGCATGAGCAGTTCTTC.

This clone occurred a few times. The CDR3: CAWSVDINSPLHF. Written as DNA, the CDR3 is TGTGCCTGGAGTGTGGATATTAATTCACCCCTCCACTTT. The rearrangement uses TRBV30 and TRBJ1-6, with D hard to call. CDR1 is GTSNPN, CDR2 SVGIG, per germline (reference sequence). The CDR3 contains 13 residues. The V and J ends lost 0 bases and 6 bases respectively, with 6 bases between them.

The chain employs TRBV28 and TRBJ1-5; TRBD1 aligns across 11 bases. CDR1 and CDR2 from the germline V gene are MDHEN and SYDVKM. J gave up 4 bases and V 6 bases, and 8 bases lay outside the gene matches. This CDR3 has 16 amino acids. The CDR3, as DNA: TGTGCCAGCAGCCCCCTCGGGGACAGGGGGAATCAGCCCCAGCATTTT. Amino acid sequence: CASSPLGDRGNQPQHF. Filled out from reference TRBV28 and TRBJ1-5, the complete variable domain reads DVKVTQSSRYLVKRTGEKVFLECVQDMDHENMFWYRQDPGLGLRLIYFSYDVKMKEKGDIPEGYSVSREKKERFSLILESASTNQTSMYLCASSPLGDRGNQPQHFGDGTRLSIL.

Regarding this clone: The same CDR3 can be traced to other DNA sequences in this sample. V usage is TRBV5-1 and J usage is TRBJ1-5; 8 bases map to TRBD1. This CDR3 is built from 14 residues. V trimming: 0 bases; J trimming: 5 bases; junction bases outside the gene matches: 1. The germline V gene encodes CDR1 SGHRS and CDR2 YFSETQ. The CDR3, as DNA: TGCGCCAGCAGCTTGGACAGGGGGGATCAGCCCCAGCATTTT. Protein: CASSLDRGDQPQHF.

Here the CDR3 reads CASSFWGSTNEKLFF. Here the CDR3 DNA reads TGTGCCAGCAGTTTTTGGGGGTCAACTAATGAAAAACTGTTTTTT. This chain joins TRBV27 and TRBJ1-4; D may be TRBD1 (5 bases). Germline-derived CDR1 and CDR2 are MNHEY and SMNVEV (reference sequence). The V end was cut by 3 bases, the J end by 0 bases, with 8 bases between. This CDR3 contains 15 residues.

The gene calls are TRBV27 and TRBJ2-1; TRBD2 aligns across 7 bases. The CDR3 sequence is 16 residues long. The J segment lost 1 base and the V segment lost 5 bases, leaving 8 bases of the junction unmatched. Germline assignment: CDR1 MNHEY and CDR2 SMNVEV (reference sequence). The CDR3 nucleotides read TGTGCCAGCAGTCGCCGGGTAGCGGGTTCCTACAATGAGCAGTTCTTC. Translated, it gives CASSRRVAGSYNEQFF.

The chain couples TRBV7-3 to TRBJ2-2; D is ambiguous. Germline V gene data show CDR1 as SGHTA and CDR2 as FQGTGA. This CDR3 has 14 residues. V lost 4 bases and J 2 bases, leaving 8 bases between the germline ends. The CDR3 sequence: CASSSGVNTGELFF. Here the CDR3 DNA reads TGTGCCAGCAGCTCTGGGGTCAACACCGGGGAGCTGTTTTTT.